The rows below give T cell receptor beta chains drawn from one sample of a study of sequential checkpoint blockade in melanoma. The protocol was immunoSEQ multiplex PCR, while the TCRdb copy is restricted to in-frame clones and leaves out a portion. Counted here are some 21,000 clones, roughly four fifths occurring once; the ten biggest clones make up 11%. The starting material was CD8+ T cells sorted from blood (inferred from file names), obtained from a patient given nivolumab and ipilimumab in sequence. These receptors were taken from a human donor with melanoma. CDR3s include the opening cysteine and the closing phenylalanine or tryptophan. Each record gives: V gene, J gene, D gene, clone size, CDR3 DNA, CDR3 protein. A D gene is named only where the DNA matches it firmly. A row's size may be missing; if present it is once, few, many or a size class.

V: TRBV7-2; J: TRBJ2-7; D: TRBD2; size: -; DNA: TGTGCCAGCAGCTCCCCCGGGACTATTACCTACGAGCAGTACTTC; CDR3: CASSSPGTITYEQYF
V: TRBV30; J: TRBJ1-1; D: -; size: -; DNA: TGTGCCTGGAGTGAGGCAGGAAATTACTTGGGCACTGAAGCTTTCTTT; CDR3: CAWSEAGNYLGTEAFF
V: TRBV4-2; J: TRBJ2-1; D: -; size: once; DNA: TGTGCCAGCAGCCAAGACCCCAGGTCCCACTACAATGAGCAGTTCTTC; CDR3: CASSQDPRSHYNEQFF
V: TRBV7-2; J: TRBJ1-3; D: -; size: -; DNA: TGTGCCAGCAGCTTAGTCAGGGCTGGAAACACCATATATTTT; CDR3: CASSLVRAGNTIYF
V: TRBV5-1; J: TRBJ2-1; D: TRBD2; size: -; DNA: TGCGCCAGCAGCTACGGACTAGCGGGGTCCTACAATGAGCAGTTCTTC; CDR3: CASSYGLAGSYNEQFF
V: TRBV28; J: TRBJ2-2; D: -; size: -; DNA: TGTGCCAGCAAGGTGGGCGGGTCAAGGCCCACCGGGGAGCTGTTTTTT; CDR3: CASKVGGSRPTGELFF
V: TRBV11-1; J: TRBJ2-2; D: -; size: -; DNA: TGTGCCAGCAGCTTAGCCAGGAAGAACACCGGGGAGCTGTTTTTT; CDR3: CASSLARKNTGELFF
V: TRBV19; J: TRBJ2-2; D: -; size: -; DNA: TGTGCCAGTAGTATAGCCGGGTCGGGCACCGGGGAGCTGTTTTTT; CDR3: CASSIAGSGTGELFF
V: TRBV30; J: TRBJ1-1; D: -; size: once; DNA: TGTGCCTGGAGGAGGGAGGGGCGGACTGAAGCTTTCTTT; CDR3: CAWRREGRTEAFF
V: TRBV7-2; J: TRBJ1-1; D: -; size: -; DNA: TGTGCCAGCACCATAGGGATGGTGGGGGGGGCTTTCTTT; CDR3: CASTIGMVGGAFF